This entry lists 29 T cell receptor beta chains sequenced from one sample in a study of cytomegalovirus exposure and HLA in healthy donors. PCR employed 60 Vbeta and 13 Jbeta primers. Repertoires were generated with immunoSEQ multiplex PCR, while TCRdb's copy carries only in-frame clones and drops some. The sample includes 80,000 to 130,000 clones, around 82% of them seen just once. The sequenced material came from PBMCs. The source is a woman between 45 and 60 years old in good health and CMV-seropositive.

This clone was observed a few times. The chain employs TRBV5-8 and TRBJ2-3, with 9 nucleotides matching TRBD2. Germline V gene data show CDR1 as SGHTS and CDR2 as YDEGEE. Unmatched junction bases numbered 4, after V lost 0 bases and J lost 2 bases. CDR3 length: 16 residues. CDR3 residues: CASSLVLAGATDTQYF. The CDR3 nucleotides read TGTGCCAGCAGCTTGGTATTAGCGGGAGCCACAGATACGCAGTATTTT.

This clone was detected once. The genes are TRBV29-1 and TRBJ1-4; a weak D match, TRBD1 (5 bases). CDR3 size: 14 residues. Per germline, CDR1 SQVTM and CDR2 ANQGSEA. Trimming removed 6 bases at V and 3 bases at J, with 14 bases between. The CDR3 DNA follows: TGCAGCGTGACGGGGGACGCCTCTAATGAAAAACTGTTTTTT. This encodes CSVTGDASNEKLFF.

This clone was observed a few times. This chain links TRBV5-1 with TRBJ2-1; TRBD2 might be the D (6 bases). Looked up from germline, CDR1 is SGHRS and CDR2 is YFSETQ. Trimming removed 1 base from V and 0 bases from J, with 8 bases in between. The CDR3 has 15 residues. The CDR3 loop reads CASSLREFSYNEQFF. The CDR3 DNA is TGCGCCAGCAGCTTGCGGGAGTTCTCCTACAATGAGCAGTTCTTC. The variable domain in full, with the rest retrieved from reference TRBV5-1 and TRBJ2-1, is KAGVTQTPRYLIKTRGQQVTLSCSPISGHRSVSWYQQTPGQGLQFLFEYFSETQRNKGNFPGRFSGRQFSNSRSEMNVSTLELGDSALYLCASSLREFSYNEQFFGPGTRLTVL.

This CDR3 reads CASSRTSVDTQYF. CDR3 bases: TGTGCCAGCAGCCGGACTAGCGTAGATACGCAGTATTTT. The V call is TRBV11-3, the J call TRBJ2-3; 9 bases line up with TRBD2. This CDR3 is built from 13 residues. Unmatched junction bases numbered 2, after V lost 5 bases and J lost 5 bases. Per germline, CDR1 SGHNT and CDR2 YENEEA.

The chain joins TRBV29-1 to TRBJ1-2; maybe TRBD1 (6 bases). Germline V lookup: CDR1 SQVTM, CDR2 ANQGSEA. There are 14 residues in the CDR3. With 5 bases removed from V and 5 bases from J, the gap between germline ends came to 18 bases. The CDR3 here is CSVWDPGHSYGYTF. CDR3 sequence (DNA): TGCAGCGTTTGGGACCCGGGACATAGTTATGGCTACACCTTC.

This clone was seen more than once but under ten times. The rearrangement uses TRBV11-2 and TRBJ2-7; D not resolved. CDR1 SGHAT and CDR2 FQNNGV come from the germline V gene. The germline V and J ends were trimmed by 6 bases and 3 bases, with 9 bases remaining between them. This CDR3 is built from 12 residues. CDR3 loop: CASSVNSYEQYF. CDR3 in DNA: TGTGCCAGCAGTGTTAACAGCTACGAGCAGTACTTC.

V gene TRBV19 combines with J gene TRBJ1-2; maybe TRBD1 (5 bases). Germline V gene lookup returns CDR1 LNHDA and CDR2 SQIVND (reference sequence). V was trimmed by 7 bases and J by 5 bases, leaving 14 bases between them. This CDR3 has 13 residues. DNA of the CDR3: TGTGCCAGTATGACAGTTGCTGGATATGGCTACACCTTC. Amino acid sequence: CASMTVAGYGYTF.

The chain joins TRBV30 to TRBJ1-5; maybe TRBD1 (5 bases). The germline gives CDR1 GTSNPN, CDR2 SVGIG (reference sequence). There are 13 residues in the CDR3. V was pared by 1 base and J by 7 bases, with 11 bases between. The chain's CDR3 is CAWSAGGVQPQHF. For the CDR3, the DNA is TGTGCCTGGAGTGCGGGGGGAGTCCAGCCCCAGCATTTT.

The rearrangement joins TRBV30 to TRBJ1-2; D remains ambiguous. Trimming stripped 5 bases from V and 4 bases from J, with 14 bases between. CDR1 is GTSNPN and CDR2 is SVGIG in the germline V gene (reference sequence). The CDR3 length is 13 residues. This CDR3 reads CAWFIRGVYGYTF. The CDR3 DNA reads TGTGCCTGGTTTATCCGGGGAGTCTATGGCTACACCTTC.

This clone has only one observation. This chain joins TRBV7-8 and TRBJ2-3; possibly TRBD1 for D (6 bases). The V end was cut by 5 bases, the J end by 4 bases, with 22 bases between. The germline V gene has CDR1 SGHVS and CDR2 FQNEAQ. This CDR3 has 17 amino acids. CDR3 DNA: TGTGCCAGCAGCCAACCACGGGACACCCCTGCGGCAGATACGCAGTATTTT. Amino acid sequence: CASSQPRDTPAADTQYF.

The chain couples TRBV27 to TRBJ1-5; 7 bases fit TRBD1. V shed 4 bases and J 2 bases; nucleotides not matched to a gene: 11. The CDR3 spans 17 residues. Germline CDR1 is MNHEY and CDR2 is SMNVEV (reference sequence). The CDR3 DNA is TGTGCCAGCAGTTCGACAGGGCCGGGCATAGGCAATCAGCCCCAGCATTTT. Translating gives CASSSTGPGIGNQPQHF.

This chain uses TRBV7-3 with TRBJ2-1; 12 positions agree with TRBD2. The CDR3 is made up of 17 amino acids. From germline, CDR1 is SGHTA and CDR2 FQGTGA. V lost 4 bases, J lost 9 bases, and 13 bases stayed unmatched. This chain's CDR3 is CASSSASGGAPWGEQFF. The CDR3 DNA reads TGTGCCAGCAGCTCCGCTAGCGGGGGGGCGCCATGGGGTGAGCAGTTCTTC.

The chain couples TRBV30 to TRBJ1-6, with unresolved D. Trimming took off 0 bases at V and 9 bases at J, with 21 bases between the two ends. The V gene's germline CDR1 is GTSNPN and CDR2 SVGIG (reference sequence). This CDR3 comprises 17 residues. Written as DNA, the CDR3 is TGTGCCTGGAGTGTTCTTGCTTCGTCGGCGGGAGCTTCACCCCTCCACTTT. Translated, it gives CAWSVLASSAGASPLHF. Filled out from reference TRBV30 and TRBJ1-6, the complete variable domain reads SQTIHQWPATLVQPVGSPLSLECTVEGTSNPNLYWYRQAAGRGLQLLFYSVGIGQISSEVPQNLSASRPQDRQFILSSKKLLLSDSGFYLCAWSVLASSAGASPLHFGNGTRLTVT.

The table lists this clone with many counts. This chain connects TRBV28 to TRBJ1-5; 10 positions agree with TRBD1. Germline V gene lookup returns CDR1 MDHEN and CDR2 SYDVKM. V lost 6 bases and J lost 8; bases outside the gene matches: 16. The CDR3 is 17 residues long. CDR3 DNA sequence: TGTGCCAGCAGCTCGCCGGGACAGGGGCGAGCCGGTAAGCCCCAGCATTTT. It encodes CASSSPGQGRAGKPQHF. Full variable domain (outside the CDR3, taken from reference TRBV28 and TRBJ1-5): DVKVTQSSRYLVKRTGEKVFLECVQDMDHENMFWYRQDPGLGLRLIYFSYDVKMKEKGDIPEGYSVSREKKERFSLILESASTNQTSMYLCASSSPGQGRAGKPQHFGDGTRLSIL.

This rearrangement joins TRBV18 to TRBJ1-1; 7 bases are shared with TRBD1. From germline, CDR1 is KGHSH and CDR2 LQKENI. The CDR3 has 16 residues. The ends lost 0 bases at V and 1 base at J; junction bases unmatched: 5. CDR3 DNA: TGTGCCAGCTCACCACCCTCGACAGGGCGGAACACTGAAGCTTTCTTT. Protein sequence: CASSPPSTGRNTEAFF.

Remarks on this clone: The junction and the germline gene differ at one end; a read error may be behind it. The chain combines TRBV7-9 with TRBJ1-5, with D possibly being TRBD1 (6 bases). This CDR3 is built from 16 residues. Germline assignment: CDR1 SEHNR and CDR2 FQNEAQ (reference sequence). As DNA, the CDR3 is TGTTCCAGCAGCTCCCACGAGGGGGGGGTTAATCAGCCCCAGCATTTT. Protein product: CSSSSHEGGVNQPQHF.

This clone came up once. The V gene is TRBV4-2, the J gene TRBJ2-7; tentative D call: TRBD2 (6 bases). Germline V gives CDR1 LGHNA, CDR2 YNFKEQ. The CDR3 is made up of 16 amino acids. The V end was cut by 2 bases, the J end by 6 bases, with 20 bases between. The DNA for the CDR3 is TGTGCCAGCAGCCAAAAATTTCCGGGTAGCGGCTCCGAGCAGTACTTC. This sequence encodes CASSQKFPGSGSEQYF.

The V and J genes are TRBV19 and TRBJ2-7, with D maybe TRBD1 (5 bases). The V end lost 3 bases, the J end lost 5 bases, and 14 bases lay between the germline ends. The CDR3 has 14 amino acids. Germline assignment: CDR1 LNHDA and CDR2 SQIVND (reference sequence). The CDR3 is CASSIRVSPHEQYF. DNA for the CDR3: TGTGCCAGTAGTATCAGGGTTTCCCCCCACGAGCAGTACTTC.

The chain has TRBV5-8 and TRBJ1-5, with a weak D call TRBD1 (6 bases). This CDR3 has 15 amino acids. Germline V gives CDR1 SGHTS, CDR2 YDEGEE. V was shortened by 7 bases and J by 0 bases, with 14 bases between the two germline ends. The CDR3: CASGPGTNSNQPQHF. CDR3 DNA sequence: TGTGCCAGCGGCCCCGGGACAAATAGCAATCAGCCCCAGCATTTT.

The rearrangement links TRBV9 to TRBJ2-3; perhaps TRBD2 as D (5 bases). The CDR3 loop spans 14 amino acids. Germline-derived CDR1 and CDR2 are SGDLS and YYNGEE. V gave up 2 bases and J gave up 2 bases, with 9 bases separating them. In DNA form, the CDR3 reads TGTGCCAGCAGCGTGGCGGGTTTCACAGATACGCAGTATTTT. It translates to CASSVAGFTDTQYF.

The sample holds a few counts of this clone. The rearrangement links TRBV6-1 to TRBJ2-7; D uncertain. The germline V gene has CDR1 MNHNS and CDR2 SASEGT. Trimming shortened V by 6 bases and J by 2 bases, and 14 bases separated the two germline ends. The CDR3 is 14 amino acids. This chain's CDR3 is CASRIQPNAYEQYF. In DNA form, the CDR3 reads TGTGCCAGCAGAATCCAACCTAACGCCTACGAGCAGTACTTC.

As for this clone: Other nucleotide sequences from this sample produce the same CDR3. The gene calls are TRBV6-6 and TRBJ2-7; possibly TRBD1 for D (6 bases). CDR1 and CDR2 (germline): MNHNY, SVGAGI (reference sequence). The CDR3 has 11 residues. The V end was cut by 4 bases, the J end by 6 bases, with 7 bases between. CDR3 sequence reads: CASSLGAEQYF. The CDR3, as DNA: TGTGCCAGCAGTTTGGGGGCCGAGCAGTACTTC.

This sequence joins TRBV2 and TRBJ1-2, with D possibly matching TRBD1 (6 bases). The CDR3 covers 17 residues. V was clipped by 8 bases and J by 2 bases, with 24 bases between them. CDR1 and CDR2 from the germline V gene are SNHLY and FYNNEI. CDR3 DNA: TGTGCCAGCTCGAGAGCCGTTACAGGGCCCATGAACTATGGCTACACCTTC. Encoded protein: CASSRAVTGPMNYGYTF.

The J gene is TRBJ1-1, the V gene TRBV9; maybe TRBD1 (5 bases). Per germline, CDR1 SGDLS and CDR2 YYNGEE. This CDR3 region has 14 residues. The V and J ends lost 0 bases and 1 base respectively, with 7 bases between them. The CDR3: CASSVDQGNTEAFF. The DNA of the CDR3 is TGTGCCAGCAGCGTAGATCAGGGGAACACTGAAGCTTTCTTT.

This chain connects TRBV7-9 to TRBJ2-5, with TRBD1 identical over 9 bases. Germline values: CDR1 SEHNR, CDR2 FQNEAQ (reference sequence). CDR3 length: 16 amino acids. Trimming took 3 bases from V and 5 from J; bases not matched to a gene: 10. The CDR3 reads CASSFLGTGSMETQYF. CDR3 bases: TGTGCCAGCAGCTTCCTCGGGACAGGGTCAATGGAGACCCAGTACTTC.

This chain links TRBV5-1 with TRBJ2-3, with 12 bases fitting TRBD2. V shed 5 bases and J 4 bases; nucleotides not matched to a gene: 11. The CDR3 length is 17 residues. Germline lookup yields CDR1 SGHRS and CDR2 YFSETQ. The CDR3 reads CASRGLAGSTLADTQYF. The CDR3 DNA reads TGCGCCAGCAGAGGACTAGCGGGATCCACCCTTGCAGATACGCAGTATTTT.

This clone was seen a handful of times. The CDR3 region is CASSPRTSGPYNEQFF. The CDR3 nucleotides are TGTGCCAGCAGCCCTAGGACTAGCGGACCTTACAATGAGCAGTTCTTC. This chain uses TRBV7-9 with TRBJ2-1; 10 positions agree with TRBD2. Per germline, CDR1 SEHNR and CDR2 FQNEAQ (reference sequence). The CDR3 runs 16 residues. Unmatched junction bases numbered 8, after V lost 5 bases and J lost 4 bases. The entire variable domain, with the rest obtained from reference TRBV7-9 and TRBJ2-1, is as follows: DTGVSQNPRHKITKRGQNVTFRCDPISEHNRLYWYRQTLGQGPEFLTYFQNEAQLEKSRLLSDRFSAERPKGSFSTLEIQRTEQGDSAMYLCASSPRTSGPYNEQFFGPGTRLTVL.

This chain uses TRBV6-5 with TRBJ2-7; the match to TRBD2 covers 8 bases. This CDR3 region has 15 residues. Germline V lookup: CDR1 MNHEY, CDR2 SVGAGI. Trimming cost V 7 bases and J 2 bases; bases outside gene matches: 10. Here the CDR3 DNA reads TGTGCCAGCACACCCGGGACTAGGCTGGCCTACGAGCAGTACTTC. Protein sequence: CASTPGTRLAYEQYF.

This chain links TRBV6-1 with TRBJ1-5; tentatively, D is TRBD1 (5 bases). The CDR3 covers 15 residues. V was trimmed by 4 bases and J by 5 bases, leaving 15 bases between them. The germline V gene encodes CDR1 MNHNS and CDR2 SASEGT. The CDR3 region has the DNA TGTGCCAGCAGTGTCCAGGCCTGGGGGGATCAGCCCCAGCATTTT. Residues: CASSVQAWGDQPQHF.